This T cell receptor (beta chain) derives from a study of T cell repertoires in cytomegalovirus infection (dated by TCRdb to about 2019). At the level of the whole study: The HLA type of each donor mattered for the analysis, because public TCR beta signatures pointed to carriage of CMV infection along with the matching HLA type.

The investigation overall reported the following: In both this cohort and an independent cohort of 300 to 450 donors, the cumulative frequency of public TCR beta family members distinguished carriers of CMV infection plus the relevant HLA type. The ex vivo response was dominated by HLA-C-restricted CMV-specific TCR beta clonotypes, and the single most frequent clonotype in two of eight donors was supplied by these HLA-C-restricted clonotypes.

The data were produced on an Illumina HiSeq 1500. TCRdb reanalyzed the raw reads on its own, using fastp at Q25 for trimming and MiXCR for clone calling, and kept in-frame beta chains. Each record represents a unique CDR3 protein, reported with the most common genes and DNA among its rows. The sample table holds some 150,000 distinct CDR3 sequences, of which roughly a quarter were seen once. The ten biggest clones cover roughly 9.8% of the sample. Regarding this clonotype: Its recognized antigen is unknown. It may be a read error: a sequence one base away is much more abundant.

A distance of 23 bases separates the germline ends of V and J, which lose 7 bases and 8 bases respectively. CDR1 and CDR2 are drawn from the germline V gene: SGHVS, FQNEAQ. The CDR3, from cysteine to phenylalanine, totals 15 residues. This entry keeps only the CDR3 DNA: 45 bases, framed from base 1. Sequencing used PBMCs. The rearranged segments are TRBV7-8 and TRBJ2-5; the D region possibly corresponds to TRBD2 (6 bases align). The receptor was isolated from a human donor in good health (CMV status not recorded). Some clones in this sample may be carry-over from other donors' samples. The DNA is TGTGCCAGCAACCACGCCTCTAGCGTGGAGGACACCCAGTACTTC. The translation is CASNHASSVEDTQYF.